This is a list of T cell receptor beta chains from one sample in a study of blood T cell repertoires in COVID-19. Assay used: immunoSEQ multiplex PCR; TCRdb lists only in-frame clones, some missing. This table has 300,000 to 350,000 clones, 70% to 90% appearing once. The sequencing sample was made of peripheral blood. The receptors shown here come from a woman in her twenties or thirties with COVID-19, enrolled during active disease. Both conserved end residues are part of each CDR3. A D gene is named only where the DNA matches it firmly. Where a row states a size, it is once, few, many or the class of an expanded clone; other rows omit it.

clone_size d_call j_call v_call cdr3_nt cdr3_aa
- TRBD2 TRBJ2-1 TRBV27 TGTGCCAGCAGCTCATTGACTAGCGGGGGAAATGAGCAGTTCTTC CASSSLTSGGNEQFF
- - TRBJ2-1 TRBV5-1 TGCGCCAGCAGCGAGAGATACCGCAATGAGCAGTTCTTC CASSERYRNEQFF
- TRBD1 TRBJ1-1 TRBV10-2 TGCGCCAGCCTAAGAACAGGGGGAACGTCGGGGAGTGAAGCTTTCTTT CASLRTGGTSGSEAFF
- - TRBJ2-5 TRBV9 TGTGCCAGCAGCCCACGGAGGGCGGGGGAGACCCAGTACTTC CASSPRRAGETQYF
- - TRBJ1-3 TRBV19 TGTGCCAGTAGTAGAGGATATGGCGGGGGAAACACCATATATTTT CASSRGYGGGNTIYF
- TRBD1 TRBJ1-1 TRBV10-3 TGTGCCATCAGCGCCGGGACAGCGAACACTGAAGCTTTCTTT CAISAGTANTEAFF
- - TRBJ1-1 TRBV5-5 TGTGCCAGCAGCTTGGGGGCGGGCCAGAACACTGAAGCTTTCTTT CASSLGAGQNTEAFF
- TRBD2 TRBJ2-2 TRBV24-1 TGTGCCACCAGTGATTTGCCCCCGGGAGGGGGCACCGGGGAGCTGTTTTTT CATSDLPPGGGTGELFF
- - TRBJ1-2 TRBV2 TGTGCCAGCAGTAATACTCGGAGCTATGGCTACACCTTC CASSNTRSYGYTF
- TRBD1 TRBJ1-5 TRBV5-1 TGCGCCAGCAGCCTGACAGGGATGAGCAATCAGCCCCAGCATTTT CASSLTGMSNQPQHF
- - TRBJ2-3 TRBV14 TGTGCCAGCAGCCTTCTGGACATAAATACAGATACGCAGTATTTT CASSLLDINTDTQYF
- - TRBJ1-6 TRBV3-1/TRBV3-2 TGTGCCAGCACGGGACATTTCGGATCACCCCTCCACTTT CASTGHFGSPLHF
- TRBD1 TRBJ2-4 TRBV18 TGTGCCAGCTCACCACAATCCGCGACAGGGGTCAAAAACATTCAGTACTTC CASSPQSATGVKNIQYF
- - TRBJ2-6 TRBV18 TGTGCCAGCTCAAACCAGACAGGCTGGACCGGGGCCAACGTCCTGACTTTC CASSNQTGWTGANVLTF
- TRBD1 TRBJ1-2 TRBV9 TGTGCCAGCAGCCAAACCACCGGGGACAGGGATCTCAATGGCTACACCTTC CASSQTTGDRDLNGYTF
- - TRBJ1-2 TRBV18 TGTGCCAGCTCACCATCGGGGAAGGATGGCTACACCTTC CASSPSGKDGYTF
- - TRBJ1-1 TRBV11-2 TGTGCCAGCAGCTTATTTGGCGGAGAGGCTTTCTTT CASSLFGGEAFF
- - TRBJ1-6 TRBV10-3 TGTGCCATCAGTGAGTTCGGGGAAGAATTGTCACCCCTCCACTTT CAISEFGEELSPLHF
- TRBD1 TRBJ1-3 TRBV5-1 TGCGCCAGCAGCTTGGGGGACAGGTCTCTCGCAAACACCATATATTTT CASSLGDRSLANTIYF
- TRBD1 TRBJ1-6 TRBV7-2 TGTGCCAGCAGCGGACAGGGGGCGTATAATTCACCCCTCCACTTT CASSGQGAYNSPLHF
- TRBD2 TRBJ2-1 TRBV19 TGTGCCAGTAGTATAGATCCGGGGCGACTAGCCGATGAGCAGTTCTTC CASSIDPGRLADEQFF
once - TRBJ2-3 TRBV19 TGTGCCAGTAGTTTGTTGGCCACAGATACGCAGTATTTT CASSLLATDTQYF
- - TRBJ2-5 TRBV10-3 TGTGCCATCAGTTTCCGGGATCAAGAGACCCAGTACTTC CAISFRDQETQYF
once - TRBJ2-3 TRBV6-5 TGTGCCAGCAGACAAGGGGTCATTCAAACAGATACGCAGTATTTT CASRQGVIQTDTQYF